The clone carrying this T cell receptor (beta chain) was seen at least ten times. These data are taken from a study of regulatory T cells in long-lasting Graves disease. Arm-PCR of CDR3 regions with iRepertoire HTBI primers generated TCR beta libraries. From the multiplex PCR reads, TCRdb called clonotypes with MiXCR, one entry per CDR3 protein. The sample lists roughly 300,000 distinct CDR3 sequences, about 20% occurring once. Time point defined: persistent/refractory GD, antithyroid drugs over 5 years with positive TRAb. The authors made the TCR library using RNA they extracted from PBMCs. It was by American Thyroid Association guidelines that Graves' disease was diagnosed. This receptor was taken from a female donor with Graves disease. The sequenced sample was peripheral blood mononuclear cells (PBMCs), obtained when the disease was refractory, from a patient treated with antithyroid drugs.

For the CDR3, the DNA is TGTGCCAGCAGCTTACCGCGGACACTGAACACTGAAGCTTTCTTT. This codes for CASSLPRTLNTEAFF. The rearrangement uses TRBV7-9 and TRBJ1-1, with D possibly being TRBD1 (5 bases). The CDR3 covers 15 residues. V lost 2 bases and J 0 bases, leaving 10 bases between the germline ends. Germline loops: CDR1 SEHNR, CDR2 FQNEAQ (reference sequence).